This TCR beta chain came from a study of blood T cell repertoires in COVID-19. Overall study: Specimens from acute and convalescent COVID-19 originated in the United States, Italy and Spain.

Trimming removed 9 bases from V and 5 bases from J; junction bases left unmatched: 9. CDR3 length equals 14 residues. The V gene's germline CDR1 is MNHEY and CDR2 SVGAGI. Per the original methods: How many nucleated cells were present was estimated from reference gene primer amplification. Profiled with immunoSEQ multiplex PCR; TCRdb holds only in-frame clones, not every one. The V and J calls and the clone size are those of that table, but D and trimming were determined from the DNA. The profile shows 200,000 to 250,000 clones, around 85% of them singletons. This chain links TRBV6-5 with TRBJ1-1, with 10 bases matching TRBD1. The TCR sequence derives from a woman aged 30 to 39 who had recovered from COVID-19. The specimen sequenced was peripheral blood. The CDR3 reads CASSIGQGGTEAFF. CDR3 nucleotides: TGTGCCAGTTCGATAGGACAGGGGGGGACTGAAGCTTTCTTT.